One and the same sample provided the 27 T cell receptor beta chains below, sequenced in a study of blood T cell repertoires in COVID-19. Some clones are missing from TCRdb's copy, which holds only in-frame ones; the method was immunoSEQ multiplex PCR. Counted here are tens of thousands of clones, 82% occurring once; the ten biggest clones make up around 4.3%. The sample taken for sequencing was peripheral blood. These receptor sequences come from a woman in her sixties with acute or convalescent COVID-19.

The chain combines TRBV5-6 with TRBJ1-5; 8 bases are a match to TRBD1. The CDR3 is made up of 14 amino acids. Germline CDR1 and CDR2: SGHDT and YYEEEE. V shed 3 bases, J shed 3 bases, and the junction held 2 bases outside the gene matches. The CDR3 reads CASSSTGVNQPQHF. CDR3 coding DNA: TGTGCCAGCAGCTCGACAGGGGTCAATCAGCCCCAGCATTTT.

The chain couples TRBV4-2 to TRBJ1-5, with 7 nucleotides matching TRBD1. V was clipped by 4 bases and J by 4 bases; unmatched bases: 7. Per germline, CDR1 LGHNA and CDR2 YNFKEQ. CDR3 size: 15 residues. CDR3 residues: CASSPRDRDNQPQHF. The CDR3 region has the DNA TGTGCCAGCAGCCCACGGGACAGAGATAATCAGCCCCAGCATTTT.

The gene calls are TRBV7-9 and TRBJ1-4; no firm D call. Germline lookup yields CDR1 SEHNR and CDR2 FQNEAQ (reference sequence). The ends were cut back, 1 base at V and 4 bases at J, with 7 bases in the middle. The CDR3 contains 14 residues. The CDR3 bases are TGTGCCAGCAGCTTAGGAGCTAATAATGAAAAACTGTTTTTT. This gives the protein CASSLGANNEKLFF.

The chain uses TRBV6-5 and TRBJ2-1; 7 bases match TRBD2. This CDR3 has 15 amino acids. V gave up 4 bases and J gave up 6 bases; unmatched junction bases: 9. Germline CDR1 reads MNHEY; CDR2 reads SVGAGI. CDR3 region: CASSSIREARNEQFF. DNA of the CDR3: TGTGCCAGCAGTTCAATCCGGGAGGCGCGCAATGAGCAGTTCTTC.

By share, this clone counts as medium-sized (0.01 to 0.1%). The same CDR3 is also encoded by other DNA sequences in this sample. The chain recombines TRBV24-1 with TRBJ2-7, with 11 bases identical to TRBD2. CDR1 is KGHDR and CDR2 is SFDVKD in the germline V gene. V trimming: 3 bases; J trimming: 3 bases; junction bases outside the gene matches: 0. The CDR3 runs 14 residues. CDR3 bases: TGTGCCACCAGTGATGGGACTAGCGGCTACGAGCAGTACTTC. Translation gives CATSDGTSGYEQYF.

The rearrangement joins TRBV2 to TRBJ1-2; 8 positions agree with TRBD1. The CDR3 has 14 residues. After removal of 2 bases from V and 8 bases from J, the junction contained 7 bases not matched to a gene. Germline CDR1 and CDR2: SNHLY and FYNNEI. The CDR3 DNA reads TGTGCCAGCAGTGAAACCCGGGACAGGACGGGCTACACCTTC. Its translation is CASSETRDRTGYTF.

V usage is TRBV7-9 and J usage is TRBJ1-2; D is uncertain. Germline loops: CDR1 SEHNR, CDR2 FQNEAQ (reference sequence). Between the trimmed V and J ends, which lost 2 bases and 7 bases, there was a span of 17 bases. The CDR3 totals 15 residues. This CDR3 is CASSLSARGRSGYTF. CDR3 sequence (DNA): TGTGCCAGCAGCTTATCCGCCCGGGGAAGGAGTGGCTACACCTTC.

The chain is built from TRBV7-2 and TRBJ1-3, with 9 nucleotides matching TRBD1. CDR1 SGHTA and CDR2 FQGNSA come from the germline V gene. This CDR3 is built from 14 residues. Trimming cost V 4 bases and J 8 bases; bases outside gene matches: 6. CDR3 nucleotide sequence: TGTGCCAGCAGCTCGACGGGACAGGGTTACACCATATATTTT. Encoded protein: CASSSTGQGYTIYF. The whole variable domain, remainder taken from reference TRBV7-2 and TRBJ1-3, is GAGVSQSPSNKVTEKGKDVELRCDPISGHTALYWYRQSLGQGLEFLIYFQGNSAPDKSGLPSDRFSAERTGGSVSTLTIQRTQQEDSAVYLCASSSTGQGYTIYFGEGSWLTVV.

CDR3 sequence reads: CASSPGLSTDTQYF. The CDR3 DNA reads TGTGCCAGCAGTCCGGGACTAAGCACAGATACGCAGTATTTT. The chain uses TRBV28 and TRBJ2-3; 7 bases fit TRBD2. Germline V CDR1 and CDR2: MDHEN, SYDVKM. This CDR3 has 14 residues. V lost 5 bases and J lost 0; bases outside the gene matches: 2.

The chain has TRBV9 and TRBJ2-3; 8 bases agree with TRBD1. Germline V gene lookup returns CDR1 SGDLS and CDR2 YYNGEE. The CDR3 extends over 17 amino acids. V was pared by 3 bases and J by 0 bases, with 9 bases of the junction left unmatched. This CDR3 is CASSGPNRGSSTDTQYF. In nucleotides, the CDR3 is TGTGCCAGCAGCGGCCCTAACAGGGGGTCTAGCACAGATACGCAGTATTTT.

The rearrangement uses TRBV7-2 and TRBJ2-2; the D gene is possibly TRBD1 (6 bases). The ends were cut back, 4 bases at V and 5 bases at J, with 8 bases in the middle. The V gene's germline CDR1 is SGHTA and CDR2 FQGNSA. The CDR3 runs 13 residues. The CDR3 sequence is CASSYRVTGELFF. The CDR3, as DNA: TGTGCCAGCAGCTACAGGGTTACCGGGGAGCTGTTTTTT.

This chain links TRBV7-9 with TRBJ2-2; 7 positions agree with TRBD2. Unmatched junction bases numbered 6, after V lost 5 bases and J lost 6 bases. Germline CDR1 SEHNR, CDR2 FQNEAQ (reference sequence). This CDR3 comprises 14 residues. The DNA of the CDR3 is TGTGCCAGCAGCCGTACTAGCGATGCCGGGGAGCTGTTTTTT. Protein: CASSRTSDAGELFF.

The chain recombines TRBV24-1 with TRBJ1-2, with D tentatively TRBD1 (5 bases). The CDR3 covers 12 residues. CDR1 is KGHDR and CDR2 is SFDVKD in the germline V gene. V lost 3 bases to trimming and J lost 8 bases, with 9 bases between them. The CDR3 is CATSDDYRGYTF. The DNA for the CDR3 is TGTGCCACCAGTGATGATTACAGGGGCTACACCTTC.

The genes are TRBV5-4 and TRBJ2-7; D is unclear. The CDR3 sequence is 14 residues long. Per germline, CDR1 SGHNT and CDR2 YYREEE (reference sequence). V shed 4 bases and J shed 0 bases, with 11 bases lying between them. The CDR3 here is CASSRKTDSYEQYF. CDR3 sequence (DNA): TGTGCCAGCAGCCGAAAGACTGACTCCTACGAGCAGTACTTC.

The V and J genes are TRBV19 and TRBJ1-1; unclear D gene. CDR3 length: 13 amino acids. V lost 8 bases to trimming and J lost 4 bases, with 14 bases between them. Germline V gives CDR1 LNHDA, CDR2 SQIVND (reference sequence). The chain's CDR3 is CASLPGGSTEAFF. The DNA for the CDR3 is TGTGCCAGTCTTCCGGGAGGTTCCACTGAAGCTTTCTTT.

Here the CDR3 DNA reads TGTGCCAGCTTACTCGGACAGAACACTGAAGCTTTCTTT. Translation: CASLLGQNTEAFF. The chain joins TRBV5-6 to TRBJ1-1, with TRBD1 as a possible D gene (5 bases). This CDR3 is 13 amino acids long. From germline, CDR1 is SGHDT and CDR2 YYEEEE. Between the trimmed V and J ends, which lost 7 bases and 1 base, there was a span of 11 bases. Full variable domain (remainder filled in from reference TRBV5-6 and TRBJ1-1): DAGVTQSPTHLIKTRGQQVTLRCSPKSGHDTVSWYQQALGQGPQFIFQYYEEEERQRGNFPDRFSGHQFPNYSSELNVNALLLGDSALYLCASLLGQNTEAFFGQGTRLTVV.

V and J are TRBV7-3 and TRBJ1-4; D perhaps matches TRBD1 (5 bases). The CDR3 totals 13 residues. The germline CDR1 and CDR2 sequences are SGHTA and FQGTGA. V shed 3 bases and J shed 4 bases, with 6 bases lying between them. CDR3 nucleotide sequence: TGTGCCAGCAGCTTGCAGGGTAATGAAAAACTGTTTTTT. Translation: CASSLQGNEKLFF.

The rearrangement joins TRBV11-1 to TRBJ1-5; 7 bases are shared with TRBD1. The junction had 9 bases not matched to a gene; V was cut back by 8 bases and J by 2 bases. This CDR3 region has 15 residues. Germline CDR1 SGHAT, CDR2 FQDESV (reference sequence). The CDR3 DNA reads as TGTGCCAGCTACCTCGCGGGACAGCGCAATCAGCCCCAGCATTTT. Its protein product is CASYLAGQRNQPQHF.

The chain uses TRBV18 and TRBJ2-1, with 7 bases aligning to TRBD2. There are 15 residues in the CDR3. Per germline, CDR1 KGHSH and CDR2 LQKENI. The V segment lost 4 bases and the J segment 10 bases; nucleotides outside the gene matches: 13. DNA of the CDR3: TGTGCCAGCTCACGCTCCGGCGGGAGTTCACAGGAGCAGTTCTTC. Its translation is CASSRSGGSSQEQFF. Using reference TRBV18 and TRBJ2-1 for the parts outside the CDR3, the full variable domain is NAGVMQNPRHLVRRRGQEARLRCSPMKGHSHVYWYRQLPEEGLKFMVYLQKENIIDESGMPKERFSAEFPKEGPSILRIQQVVRGDSAAYFCASSRSGGSSQEQFFGPGTRLTVL.

The gene calls are TRBV2 and TRBJ2-3; TRBD1 matches at 8 bases. Per germline, CDR1 SNHLY and CDR2 FYNNEI. The CDR3 runs 14 residues. Unmatched junction bases numbered 6, after V lost 6 bases and J lost 4 bases. The CDR3 DNA is TGTGCCAGCAGATGGACAGGGTCAGCAGATACGCAGTATTTT. This translates into CASRWTGSADTQYF.

The CDR3 DNA reads TGTGCCAGTAGTGCTTGGACTATCAATGAGCAGTTCTTC. Translating it yields CASSAWTINEQFF. The V call is TRBV19, the J call TRBJ2-1; maybe TRBD2 (6 bases). Germline CDR1 is LNHDA and CDR2 is SQIVND (reference sequence). The CDR3 extends over 13 amino acids. Between the trimmed V and J ends, which lost 5 bases and 6 bases, there was a span of 11 bases.

J is TRBJ1-1 and V is TRBV14; 8 bases match TRBD1. Germline CDR1 reads SGHDN; CDR2 reads FVKESK. The ends lost 0 bases at V and 11 bases at J; junction bases unmatched: 5. This CDR3 has 13 amino acids. CDR3 DNA sequence: TGTGCCAGCAGCCAAGACAGGGGGCGAAGGGCTTTCTTT. Amino acid sequence: CASSQDRGRRAFF.

This clone is a singleton in its sample. This chain links TRBV19 with TRBJ2-1; a possible D gene is TRBD1 (6 bases). The germline V gene has CDR1 LNHDA and CDR2 SQIVND (reference sequence). The CDR3 runs to 12 residues. Trimming stripped 8 bases from V and 4 bases from J, with 9 bases between. In DNA form, the CDR3 reads TGTGCCAGTGATGACAGGTACAATGAGCAGTTCTTC. It specifies CASDDRYNEQFF. Complete variable domain (other parts from reference TRBV19 and TRBJ2-1): DGGITQSPKYLFRKEGQNVTLSCEQNLNHDAMYWYRQDPGQGLRLIYYSQIVNDFQKGDIAEGYSVSREKKESFPLTVTSAQKNPTAFYLCASDDRYNEQFFGPGTRLTVL.

V is TRBV29-1 and J is TRBJ2-3, with D uncertain. The germline gives CDR1 SQVTM, CDR2 ANQGSEA. Trimming took 5 bases from V and 7 from J, leaving 10 bases between them. The CDR3 length is 11 residues. In DNA, the CDR3 is TGCAGCGTTTTACTCATGAATACGCAGTATTTT. Amino acids: CSVLLMNTQYF.

This clone showed up just once. The genes are TRBV28 and TRBJ1-2; D unclear. CDR1 is MDHEN, CDR2 SYDVKM, per germline. There are 11 residues in the CDR3. The V gene lost 4 bases and the J gene lost 5 bases, with 5 bases spanning the gap. Here the CDR3 DNA reads TGTGCCAGCAGTTCCGGTTATGGCTACACCTTC. Protein: CASSSGYGYTF.

The V and J genes are TRBV7-2 and TRBJ1-1, with TRBD1 as a possible D gene (5 bases). This CDR3 is 14 amino acids long. CDR1 and CDR2 (germline): SGHTA, FQGNSA. Trimming shortened V by 6 bases and J by 4 bases, and 15 bases separated the two germline ends. The CDR3 sequence: CASREAGSGTEAFF. CDR3 coding DNA: TGTGCCAGCAGGGAAGCAGGGTCTGGCACTGAAGCTTTCTTT.

The chain has TRBV2 and TRBJ2-3; the match to TRBD1 covers 10 bases. The CDR3 spans 15 residues. V shed 8 bases, J shed 4 bases, and the junction held 9 bases outside the gene matches. Germline V lookup: CDR1 SNHLY, CDR2 FYNNEI. CDR3 in amino acids: CASLKRDRGPDTQYF. CDR3 nucleotide sequence: TGTGCCAGCCTAAAGCGGGACAGGGGCCCAGATACGCAGTATTTT.